These 19 T cell receptor beta chains were sequenced from one sample in a study of blood T cell repertoires in COVID-19 (TCRdb year 2020). Receptors were amplified or captured by the immunoSEQ multiplex PCR assay. Held by TCRdb, this immuneACCESS table contains in-frame sequences only and omits some clones. Under half of the omission traces to an unresolved V gene where checked; the cause of the rest is unknown. This sample is represented by approximately 200,000 clones; about nine tenths of them were singletons. The ten top clones hold roughly 7.2% of the sample. Sequencing was done on a sample of PBMCs or T cells enriched from blood (not recorded which). The receptors originated from a man aged 25-45 years in a cohort exposed to, infected with or recovered from COVID-19 (not recorded which).

This clone came up once. V usage is TRBV9 and J usage is TRBJ2-2; the match to TRBD1 covers 11 bases. After removal of 3 bases from V and 7 bases from J, the junction contained 5 bases not matched to a gene. The germline CDR1 and CDR2 sequences are SGDLS and YYNGEE. The CDR3 totals 15 residues. The CDR3 here is CASSAGTGGFGELFF. CDR3 DNA sequence: TGTGCCAGCAGCGCCGGGACAGGGGGGTTCGGGGAGCTGTTTTTT.

This chain joins TRBV7-9 and TRBJ2-7, with D possibly TRBD2 on 7 matching bases. Trimming cost V 5 bases and J 1 base, with 18 bases left between them. Germline V gene data show CDR1 as SEHNR and CDR2 as FQNEAQ (reference sequence). CDR3 size: 16 residues. The CDR3 spells CASSRKGEGRSYEQYF. The DNA for the CDR3 is TGTGCCAGCAGCCGTAAGGGGGAGGGCCGGTCCTACGAGCAGTACTTC.

The rearrangement joins TRBV4-1 to TRBJ1-2; D is possibly TRBD1 (6 bases). The CDR3 length is 15 residues. Germline-derived CDR1 and CDR2 are MGHRA and YSYEKL. Trimming shortened V by 0 bases and J by 5 bases, and 13 bases separated the two germline ends. The DNA of the CDR3 is TGCGCCAGCAGCCAAGACAGGGGAGGGGGATATGGCTACACCTTC. Its translation: CASSQDRGGGYGYTF.

The V call is TRBV21-1, the J call TRBJ2-4; the tabulated D call, TRBD2, remains unverified against the DNA. TRBV21-1 is assigned pseudogene status. The CDR3 runs 21 residues. Here the CDR3 DNA reads TGTGCCAGCAGCAAAGCGCTTTCGGGGCGGGGTTTAGCACTAGCCAAAAACATTCAGTACTTC. Protein product: CASSKALSGRGLALAKNIQYF.

Details on this clone: The sample holds other DNA sequences that translate to the same CDR3. The J gene is TRBJ2-1, the V gene TRBV7-9, with D possibly TRBD2 on 5 matching bases. The ends were cut back, 3 bases at V and 9 bases at J, with 9 bases in the middle. The CDR3 extends over 12 amino acids. Germline V gives CDR1 SEHNR, CDR2 FQNEAQ (reference sequence). The CDR3 sequence is CASSFGEGEQFF. Written as DNA, the CDR3 is TGTGCCAGCAGCTTCGGTGAGGGTGAGCAGTTCTTC.

V gene TRBV13 combines with J gene TRBJ1-1; 7 bases map to TRBD1. Trimming cost V 0 bases and J 10 bases; bases outside gene matches: 5. From germline, CDR1 is PRHDT and CDR2 FYEKMQ (reference sequence). The CDR3 length is 13 residues. The CDR3 coding sequence is TGTGCCAGCAGCTTAGGCCAGGGGGTTGTAGCTTTCTTT. Its protein is CASSLGQGVVAFF. Combining the CDR3 with reference TRBV13 and TRBJ1-1 gives the whole variable domain AAGVIQSPRHLIKEKRETATLKCYPIPRHDTVYWYQQGPGQDPQFLISFYEKMQSDKGSIPDRFSAQQFSDYHSELNMSSLELGDSALYFCASSLGQGVVAFFGQGTRLTVV.

The chain couples TRBV7-9 to TRBJ2-2; D possibly corresponds to TRBD1 (6 bases). The germline gives CDR1 SEHNR, CDR2 FQNEAQ (reference sequence). V was shortened by 1 base and J by 4 bases, with 7 bases between the two germline ends. This CDR3 spans 14 amino acids. CDR3: CASSLGQVTGELFF. The CDR3 nucleotides read TGTGCCAGCAGCTTAGGACAGGTCACCGGGGAGCTGTTTTTT.

The rearrangement uses TRBV18 and TRBJ2-3; D is unclear. V was trimmed by 6 bases and J by 1 base, leaving 8 bases between them. The CDR3 runs 13 residues. Per germline, CDR1 KGHSH and CDR2 LQKENI. DNA of the CDR3: TGTGCCAGCTCTCCGCCGGGCACAGATACGCAGTATTTT. Its protein product is CASSPPGTDTQYF.

The V call is TRBV6-6, the J call TRBJ2-1; D is perhaps TRBD1 (6 bases). The germline V gene encodes CDR1 MNHNY and CDR2 SVGAGI (reference sequence). The CDR3 length is 11 residues. Between the trimmed V and J ends, which lost 8 bases and 4 bases, there was a span of 6 bases. This chain's CDR3 is CASGTYNEQFF. The CDR3 region has the DNA TGTGCCAGCGGGACATACAATGAGCAGTTCTTC.

The J gene is TRBJ2-7, the V gene TRBV10-2; the match to TRBD1 covers 8 bases. V gave up 4 bases and J gave up 3 bases; unmatched junction bases: 2. CDR1 is WSHSY and CDR2 is SAAADI in the germline V gene. The length of the CDR3 is 13 residues. CDR3 bases: TGCGCCAGCAGTGCGGACAGGGTCTACGAGCAGTACTTC. It specifies CASSADRVYEQYF.

The chain is built from TRBV11-3 and TRBJ1-1, with D possibly TRBD1 on 6 matching bases. The germline gives CDR1 SGHNT, CDR2 YENEEA. V lost 6 bases and J 3 bases, leaving 8 bases between the germline ends. The CDR3 is 12 residues long. The CDR3 DNA follows: TGTGCCAGCAGTTCAGGGGACACTGAAGCTTTCTTT. Translated, it gives CASSSGDTEAFF. The variable domain in full, completed from reference TRBV11-3 and TRBJ1-1, reads EAGVVQSPRYKIIEKKQPVAFWCNPISGHNTLYWYLQNLGQGPELLIRYENEEAVDDSQLPKDRFSAERLKGVDSTLKIQPAELGDSAVYLCASSSGDTEAFFGQGTRLTVV.

V and J are TRBV5-1 and TRBJ2-7; tentatively, D is TRBD1 (6 bases). Trimming pared 3 bases from V and 3 bases from J, leaving 19 bases between. The germline CDR1 and CDR2 sequences are SGHRS and YFSETQ. This CDR3 contains 16 residues. The DNA for the CDR3 is TGCGCCAGCAGCTGTCCAACTGAGGGGGTTTGCTACGAGCAGTACTTC. Translating it yields CASSCPTEGVCYEQYF.

V and J are TRBV27 and TRBJ2-7; TRBD1 is a possible D gene (5 bases). Germline CDR1 is MNHEY and CDR2 is SMNVEV (reference sequence). Trimming stripped 1 base from V and 0 bases from J, with 13 bases between. This CDR3 comprises 16 residues. DNA for the CDR3: TGTGCCAGCAGTTTATACCCCCCCCAGGGCTCCTACGAGCAGTACTTC. Translating gives CASSLYPPQGSYEQYF.

The chain is built from TRBV5-4 and TRBJ2-1; TRBD2 matches 9 bases. CDR3 length: 18 amino acids. Losses at the gene ends were 0 bases for V and 4 bases for J; bases not matched to a gene: 11. Germline values: CDR1 SGHNT, CDR2 YYREEE (reference sequence). Written as DNA, the CDR3 is TGTGCCAGCAGCTTGGGGTGGGTAGCGGGAGCCCAGTACAATGAGCAGTTCTTC. It encodes CASSLGWVAGAQYNEQFF. Drawing the rest from reference TRBV5-4 and TRBJ2-1, the complete variable domain is ETGVTQSPTHLIKTRGQQVTLRCSSQSGHNTVSWYQQALGQGPQFIFQYYREEENGRGNFPPRFSGLQFPNYSSELNVNALELDDSALYLCASSLGWVAGAQYNEQFFGPGTRLTVL.

V and J are TRBV5-6 and TRBJ1-2; D gene uncertain. Between the trimmed V and J ends, which lost 3 bases and 2 bases, there was a span of 11 bases. The CDR3 runs 14 residues. Germline loops: CDR1 SGHDT, CDR2 YYEEEE. The CDR3 protein is CASSYGQANYGYTF. In nucleotides, the CDR3 is TGTGCCAGCAGCTATGGGCAGGCCAACTATGGCTACACCTTC.

This chain uses TRBV27 with TRBJ2-7; the match to TRBD1 covers 10 bases. CDR3 length equals 14 residues. The V and J ends lost 6 bases and 5 bases, in that order; junction bases with no gene match: 7. CDR1 MNHEY and CDR2 SMNVEV come from the germline V gene (reference sequence). The CDR3 is CASRADRGLDEQYF. CDR3 coding DNA: TGTGCCAGCAGAGCAGACAGGGGGCTCGACGAGCAGTACTTC.

This clone was found once. The V gene is TRBV28, the J gene TRBJ1-5, with D hard to call. V was trimmed by 7 bases and J by 6 bases, leaving 16 bases between them. Germline V gene lookup returns CDR1 MDHEN and CDR2 SYDVKM. CDR3 size: 14 residues. In DNA form, the CDR3 reads TGTGCCAGCATTATACGGGGTTTTGCTCAGCCCCAGCATTTT. Its protein is CASIIRGFAQPQHF.

The chain carries TRBV5-1 and TRBJ2-3; D unclear. V was trimmed by 1 base and J by 2 bases, leaving 14 bases between them. CDR1 is SGHRS and CDR2 is YFSETQ in the germline V gene. This CDR3 is built from 16 residues. In DNA form, the CDR3 reads TGCGCCAGCAGCTTGCCCCCCAGACATCCCACAGATACGCAGTATTTT. Protein: CASSLPPRHPTDTQYF.

The CDR3 DNA reads as TGTGCCAGCAGCTTCGAAGCTATAGATACGCAGTATTTT. This codes for CASSFEAIDTQYF. This sequence joins TRBV7-2 and TRBJ2-3, with D unresolved. Germline CDR1 SGHTA, CDR2 FQGNSA. Trimming removed 3 bases at V and 5 bases at J, with 9 bases between. CDR3 length: 13 residues.